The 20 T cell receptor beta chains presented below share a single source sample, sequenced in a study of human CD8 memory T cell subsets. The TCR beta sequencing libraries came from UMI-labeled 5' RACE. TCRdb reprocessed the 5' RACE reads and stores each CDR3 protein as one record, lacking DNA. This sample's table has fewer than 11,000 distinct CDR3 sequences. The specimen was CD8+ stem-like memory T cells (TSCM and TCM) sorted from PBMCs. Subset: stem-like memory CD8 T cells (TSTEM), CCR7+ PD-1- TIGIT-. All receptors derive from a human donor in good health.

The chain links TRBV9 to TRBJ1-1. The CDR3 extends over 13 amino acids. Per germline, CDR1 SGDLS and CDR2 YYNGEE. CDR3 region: CASSPGLELEAFF.

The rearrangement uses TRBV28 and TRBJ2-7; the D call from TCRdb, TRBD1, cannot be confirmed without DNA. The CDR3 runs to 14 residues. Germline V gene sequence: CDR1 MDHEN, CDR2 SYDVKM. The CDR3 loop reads CASSRPRDSYEQYF.

The CDR3 loop reads CASSLSDYNEQFF. The chain is built from TRBV7-3 and TRBJ2-1. The CDR3 is 13 residues long. CDR1 SGHTA and CDR2 FQGTGA come from the germline V gene. Variable domain in full (rest from reference TRBV7-3 and TRBJ2-1): GAGVSQTPSNKVTEKGKYVELRCDPISGHTALYWYRQSLGQGPEFLIYFQGTGAADDSGLPNDRFFAVRPEGSVSTLKIQRTERGDSAVYLCASSLSDYNEQFFGPGTRLTVL.

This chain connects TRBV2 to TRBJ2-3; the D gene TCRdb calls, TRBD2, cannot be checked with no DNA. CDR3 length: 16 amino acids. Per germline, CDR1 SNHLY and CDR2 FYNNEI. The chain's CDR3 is CASSDISGRDTDTQYF. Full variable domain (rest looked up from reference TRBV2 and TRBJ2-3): EPEVTQTPSHQVTQMGQEVILRCVPISNHLYFYWYRQILGQKVEFLVSFYNNEISEKSEIFDDQFSVERPDGSNFTLKIRSTKLEDSAMYFCASSDISGRDTDTQYFGPGTRLTVL.

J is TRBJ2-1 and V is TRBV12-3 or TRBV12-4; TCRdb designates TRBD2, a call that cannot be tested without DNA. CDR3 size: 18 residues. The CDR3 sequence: CASSLRVGLAAPGNEQFF.

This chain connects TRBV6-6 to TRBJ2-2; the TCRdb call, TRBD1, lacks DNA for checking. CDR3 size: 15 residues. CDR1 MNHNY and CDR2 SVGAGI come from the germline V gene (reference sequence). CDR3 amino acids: CASGPRPGFTGELFF.

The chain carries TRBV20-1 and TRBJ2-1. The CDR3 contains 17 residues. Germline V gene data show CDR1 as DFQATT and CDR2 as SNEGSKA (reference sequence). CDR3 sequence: CSARDYSGISSYNEQFF.

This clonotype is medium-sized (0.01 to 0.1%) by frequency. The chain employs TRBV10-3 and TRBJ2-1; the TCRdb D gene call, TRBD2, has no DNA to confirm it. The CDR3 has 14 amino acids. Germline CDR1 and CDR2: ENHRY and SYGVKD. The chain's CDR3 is CAIRGGSMGNEQFF.

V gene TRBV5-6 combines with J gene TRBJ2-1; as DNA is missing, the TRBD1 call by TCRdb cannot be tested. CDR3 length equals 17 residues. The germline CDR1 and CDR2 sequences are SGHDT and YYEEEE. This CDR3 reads CASRHTGTGGSYNEQFF.

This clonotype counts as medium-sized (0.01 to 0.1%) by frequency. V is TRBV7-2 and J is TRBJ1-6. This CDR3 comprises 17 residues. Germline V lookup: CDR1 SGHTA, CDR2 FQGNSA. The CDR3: CASRELGRAHDNSPLHF.

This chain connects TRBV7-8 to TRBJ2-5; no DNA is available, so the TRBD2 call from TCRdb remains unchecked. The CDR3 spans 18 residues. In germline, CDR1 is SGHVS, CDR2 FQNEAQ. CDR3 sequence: CASRRSESGTSVQETQYF.

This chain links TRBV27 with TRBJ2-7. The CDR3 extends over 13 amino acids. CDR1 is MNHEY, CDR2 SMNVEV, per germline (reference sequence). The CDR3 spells CASSKSGAYEQYF.

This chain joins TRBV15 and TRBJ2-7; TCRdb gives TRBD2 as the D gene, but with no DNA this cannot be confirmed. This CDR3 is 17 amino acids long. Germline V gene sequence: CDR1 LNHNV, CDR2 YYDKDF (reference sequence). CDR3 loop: CATSRDRSWGRADEQYF.

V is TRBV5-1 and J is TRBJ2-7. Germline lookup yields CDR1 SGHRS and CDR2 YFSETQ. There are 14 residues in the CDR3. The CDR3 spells CASSFDLLAYEQYF.

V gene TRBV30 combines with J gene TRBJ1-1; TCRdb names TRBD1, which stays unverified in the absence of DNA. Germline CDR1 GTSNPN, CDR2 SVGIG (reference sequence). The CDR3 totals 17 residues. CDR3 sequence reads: CAWSGLQQGTGNTEAFF.

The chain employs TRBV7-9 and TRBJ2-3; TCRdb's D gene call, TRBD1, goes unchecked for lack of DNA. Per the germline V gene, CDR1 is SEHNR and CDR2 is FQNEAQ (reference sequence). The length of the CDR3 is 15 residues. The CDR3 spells CASSLRDGDTDTQYF.

The CDR3: CASSLIRRVDEQYF. V gene TRBV28 combines with J gene TRBJ2-7. The CDR3 has 14 residues. Germline V lookup: CDR1 MDHEN, CDR2 SYDVKM.

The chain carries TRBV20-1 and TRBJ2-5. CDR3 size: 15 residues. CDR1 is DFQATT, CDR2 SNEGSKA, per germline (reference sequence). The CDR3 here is CSARDISDLQETQYF.

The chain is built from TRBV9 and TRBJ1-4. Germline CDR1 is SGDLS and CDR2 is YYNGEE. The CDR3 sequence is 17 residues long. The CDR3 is CASSADDFSATNEKLFF.

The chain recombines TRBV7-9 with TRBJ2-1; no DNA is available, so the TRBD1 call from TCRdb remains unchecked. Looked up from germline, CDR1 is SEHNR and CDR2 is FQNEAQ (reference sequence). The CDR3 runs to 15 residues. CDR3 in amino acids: CASSPPNRVGDEQFF.